The source of this T cell receptor (beta chain) is a study of control samples from healthy donors and cancer patients. The data were produced by immunoSEQ multiplex PCR, yet TCRdb's version contains in-frame clones alone and is incomplete. The repertoire holds approximately 120,000 clones, with about 90% as singletons. CDR3 length: 13 residues. CDR1 is WNHNN, CDR2 SYGVQD, per germline (reference sequence). Trimming took 0 bases from V and 8 from J, leaving 10 bases between them. This chain connects TRBV10-1 to TRBJ1-1, with TRBD1 as a possible D gene (6 bases). The clonotype comes from a man aged 18 to 29 in good health. Input material: blood. The DNA for the CDR3 is TGCGCCAGCAGTGAGTCTCTGGACAGAGAAGCTTTCTTT. Protein: CASSESLDREAFF.